This T cell receptor beta chain was observed in a study of cytomegalovirus exposure and HLA in healthy donors. The germline V gene encodes CDR1 SGHRS and CDR2 YFSETQ. The CDR3 sequence is 16 residues long. The V and J ends lost 4 bases and 0 bases, in that order; junction bases with no gene match: 6. Worth noting for this clone: Its antigen is currently unknown.

The study, taken as a whole, reports: Common viral pathogens were later found to be apparently linked to several of the most significant clusters. The authors later linked a missense DCLRE1C variant to TCR beta V- and J-gene trimming. In a later analysis, an Asian-associated ancestry cluster reportedly showed fewer N-insertions than the approximately 620-donor mean. Cytomegalovirus-associated status was assigned to some 160 TCR beta chains.

In the PCR, 60 Vbeta and 13 Jbeta primers were used. Sequencing was performed with immunoSEQ multiplex PCR; in TCRdb, only in-frame clones are kept and a portion is missing. Of 85,000 to 130,000 clones listed, roughly two thirds are singletons. The rearrangement links TRBV5-1 to TRBJ1-1; 10 positions agree with TRBD1. The sequence came from a female donor in good health and CMV-seronegative. The sample consisted of PBMCs. The CDR3 region is CASSPRDRGLNTEAFF. The CDR3 nucleotides are TGCGCCAGCAGCCCCCGGGACAGGGGACTGAACACTGAAGCTTTCTTT.